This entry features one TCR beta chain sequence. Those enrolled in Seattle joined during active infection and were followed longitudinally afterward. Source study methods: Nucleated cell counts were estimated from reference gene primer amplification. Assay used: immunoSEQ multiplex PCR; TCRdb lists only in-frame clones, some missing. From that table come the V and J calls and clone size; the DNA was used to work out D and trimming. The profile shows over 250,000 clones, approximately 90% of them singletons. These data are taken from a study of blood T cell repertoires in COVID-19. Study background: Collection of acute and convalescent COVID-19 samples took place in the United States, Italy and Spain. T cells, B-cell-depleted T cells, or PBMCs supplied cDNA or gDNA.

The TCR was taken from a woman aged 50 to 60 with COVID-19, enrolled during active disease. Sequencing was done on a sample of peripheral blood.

The CDR3 DNA reads TGTGCCTGGAGCAGGGGGCTACAAGAGACCCAGTACTTC. Translating it yields CAWSRGLQETQYF. The chain links TRBV30 to TRBJ2-5; 8 positions agree with TRBD1. The CDR3 extends over 13 amino acids. Germline V CDR1 and CDR2: GTSNPN, SVGIG (reference sequence). V gave up 3 bases and J gave up 2 bases; unmatched junction bases: 2.